This TCR beta chain was found in a study of regulatory T cells in long-lasting Graves disease. For the study at large: Positive TSH receptor antibodies alongside over 5 years of antithyroid drugs were what marked Graves' disease as persistent.

Through Arm-PCR of CDR3 regions and iRepertoire HTBI primers, TCR beta libraries were built. TCRdb reanalysed the multiplex PCR reads using MiXCR and keeps one entry per CDR3 protein. The table lists some 430,000 distinct CDR3 sequences, about 22% of them singletons. Described time point: persistent/refractory GD, antithyroid drugs over 5 years with positive TRAb. TCR sequences were obtained from RNA taken from PBMCs. The patients included were those that came from an endocrinology department in Xi'an, China. Remarks on this clonotype: Its antigen is currently unknown.

Findings and limits, study-wide: Persistent disease preferred TRBV28, TRBJ1-2 and TRBJ2-5; new disease, TRBV20-1 and TRBJ2-1. Accuracy was perhaps lowered by the small sample size.

V was shortened by 1 base and J by 0 bases, with 8 bases between the two germline ends. Germline CDR1 reads MGHDK; CDR2 reads SYGVNS. The CDR3 sequence is 15 residues long. The sample was peripheral blood mononuclear cells (PBMCs), taken when the disease was refractory, from a patient treated with antithyroid drugs. The receptor comes from a female donor with Graves disease. V and J are TRBV25-1 and TRBJ2-3; D not certain. Here the CDR3 DNA reads TGTGCCAGCAGTGAATTGCGAACTAGCACAGATACGCAGTATTTT. Its translation: CASSELRTSTDTQYF.